This T cell receptor (beta chain) is from a study of T cells expressing NK-cell markers. Notes on the study in general: NKG2C+ dominant clonotype frequencies in 5 or 6 donors were about 1.0-8% of CD8+ T cells.

The CDR3 is 14 residues long. Looked up from germline, CDR1 is SGDLS and CDR2 is YYNGEE. Production of TCR beta cDNA relied on 5'RACE template switching with UMIs. TCRdb re-analyzed the 5' RACE reads; it lists each CDR3 protein once, without DNA. Here the sample table reports tens of thousands of distinct CDR3 sequences. With regard to this clonotype: Its antigen is as yet unknown.

This sequence originates from a woman aged 18 to 75 in good health. V is TRBV9 and J is TRBJ1-5; as DNA is missing, the TRBD1 call by TCRdb cannot be tested. Sample: blood T cells: a sorted CD56 or NKG2C T cell subset, CD4+ or CD8+ T cells, or bulk PBMC T cells (not recorded which). CDR3 in amino acids: CASSVGTVNQPQHF.